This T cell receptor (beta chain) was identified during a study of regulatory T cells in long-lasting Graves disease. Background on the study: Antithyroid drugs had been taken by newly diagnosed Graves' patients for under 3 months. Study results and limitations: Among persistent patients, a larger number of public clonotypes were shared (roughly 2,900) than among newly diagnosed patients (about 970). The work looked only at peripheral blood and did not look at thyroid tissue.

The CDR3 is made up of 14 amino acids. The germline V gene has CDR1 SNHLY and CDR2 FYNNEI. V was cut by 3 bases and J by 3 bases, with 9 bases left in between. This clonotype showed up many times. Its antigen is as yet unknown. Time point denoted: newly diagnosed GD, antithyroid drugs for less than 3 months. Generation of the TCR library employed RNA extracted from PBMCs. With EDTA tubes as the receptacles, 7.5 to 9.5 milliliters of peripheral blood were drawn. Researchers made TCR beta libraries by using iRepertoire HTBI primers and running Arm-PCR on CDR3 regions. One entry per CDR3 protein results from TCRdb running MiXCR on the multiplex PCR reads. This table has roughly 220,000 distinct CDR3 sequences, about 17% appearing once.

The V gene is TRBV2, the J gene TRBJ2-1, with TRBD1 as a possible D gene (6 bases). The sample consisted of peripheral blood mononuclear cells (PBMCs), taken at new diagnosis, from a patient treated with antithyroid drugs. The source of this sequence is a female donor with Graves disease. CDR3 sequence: CASSDSRGYNEQFF. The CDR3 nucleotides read TGTGCCAGCAGTGATTCCAGGGGCTACAATGAGCAGTTCTTC.